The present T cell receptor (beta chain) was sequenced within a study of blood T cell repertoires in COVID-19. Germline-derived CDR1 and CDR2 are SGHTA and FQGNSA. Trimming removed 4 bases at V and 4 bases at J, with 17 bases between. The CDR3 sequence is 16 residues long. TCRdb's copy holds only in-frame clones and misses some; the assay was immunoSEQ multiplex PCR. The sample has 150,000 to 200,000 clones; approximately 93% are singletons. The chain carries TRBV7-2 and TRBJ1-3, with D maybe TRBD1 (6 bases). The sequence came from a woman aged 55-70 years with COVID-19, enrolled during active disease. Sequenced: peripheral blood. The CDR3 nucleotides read TGTGCCAGCAGCTCCCCCCCCACAGGGAAAGGAAACACCATATATTTT. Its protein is CASSSPPTGKGNTIYF.